This T cell receptor beta chain was documented in a study of shared clonotypes between healthy human individuals. Study conclusions and caveats: Even with large depth, rarefaction showed that sorted-subset sequencing was incomplete.

TCRdb's copy holds only in-frame clones and misses some; the assay was immunoSEQ multiplex PCR. The sample has approximately 2,300,000 clones, about 90% seen once; the top ten hold 0.3% to 0.4%. V gave up 3 bases and J gave up 3 bases, with 9 bases separating them. From germline, CDR1 is GTSNPN and CDR2 SVGIG (reference sequence). CDR3 length equals 13 residues. Concerning this clone: Antigen: not known.

Source material: naive CD4+ T cells from PBMCs. Subset of the sample: CD45RA+ positively selected. The chain joins TRBV30 to TRBJ2-1, with D maybe TRBD2 (5 bases). The sequence was obtained from a man between 18 and 35 years old in good health. Some clones in this sample may be carry-over from other donors' samples. CDR3: CAWSGIGYNEQFF. CDR3 nucleotide sequence: TGTGCCTGGAGCGGGATCGGCTACAATGAGCAGTTCTTC. Using reference TRBV30 and TRBJ2-1 for the parts outside the CDR3, the full variable domain is SQTIHQWPATLVQPVGSPLSLECTVEGTSNPNLYWYRQAAGRGLQLLFYSVGIGQISSEVPQNLSASRPQDRQFILSSKKLLLSDSGFYLCAWSGIGYNEQFFGPGTRLTVL.